This is a list of T cell receptor beta chains from one sample in a study of identifying expanded T cells in peripheral blood. Sequencing was performed with immunoSEQ multiplex PCR; in TCRdb, only in-frame clones are kept and a portion is missing. The sample shows around 95,000 clones, about 90% of them seen only once. Sequencing used blood. The receptors shown here come from a person aged 18-70 years in good health. The CDR3 runs from the conserved cysteine through the conserved F or W. A D gene is named only where the DNA matches it firmly. Clone size appears in some rows only: once, few, many, or a class for an expanded clone.

j_call: TRBJ1-6; d_call: -; v_call: TRBV18; clone_size: -; cdr3_aa: CASSPFTATWRDSPLHF; cdr3_nt: TGTGCCAGCTCACCTTTTACGGCGACTTGGAGAGATTCACCCCTCCACTTT
j_call: TRBJ2-3; d_call: -; v_call: TRBV7-2; clone_size: -; cdr3_aa: CASSLEDTQYF; cdr3_nt: TGTGCCAGCAGCTTAGAAGATACGCAGTATTTT
j_call: TRBJ1-5; d_call: TRBD1; v_call: TRBV12-5; clone_size: once; cdr3_aa: CASGGTGVGQPQHF; cdr3_nt: TGTGCTAGTGGTGGGACAGGGGTGGGTCAGCCCCAGCATTTT
j_call: TRBJ2-5; d_call: TRBD2; v_call: TRBV7-6; clone_size: -; cdr3_aa: CASSLGTSGSIGTQYF; cdr3_nt: TGTGCCAGCAGCCTCGGGACTAGCGGGAGTATCGGGACCCAGTACTTC
j_call: TRBJ1-2; d_call: -; v_call: TRBV10-3; clone_size: -; cdr3_aa: CAISDPTYYGYTF; cdr3_nt: TGTGCCATCAGTGATCCGACTTACTATGGCTACACCTTC
j_call: TRBJ2-1; d_call: -; v_call: TRBV7-2; clone_size: -; cdr3_aa: CASSLGTQTSEQFF; cdr3_nt: TGTGCCAGCAGCCTCGGGACCCAGACGAGTGAGCAGTTCTTC
j_call: TRBJ2-7; d_call: -; v_call: TRBV7-2; clone_size: -; cdr3_aa: CASSLAGVSAPPYEQYF; cdr3_nt: TGTGCCAGCAGCTTAGCTGGTGTGAGCGCTCCCCCCTACGAGCAGTACTTC
j_call: TRBJ1-2; d_call: TRBD1; v_call: TRBV7-2; clone_size: -; cdr3_aa: CASSLFEGATKDGYTF; cdr3_nt: TGTGCCAGCAGCTTATTTGAGGGGGCCACGAAGGATGGCTACACCTTC
j_call: TRBJ2-7; d_call: -; v_call: TRBV5-1; clone_size: -; cdr3_aa: CASSLSSSYEQYF; cdr3_nt: TGCGCCAGCAGCTTGTCTAGCTCCTACGAGCAGTACTTC
j_call: TRBJ2-1; d_call: -; v_call: TRBV6-6; clone_size: once; cdr3_aa: CASGRRDPNEQFF; cdr3_nt: TGTGCCAGCGGACGACGGGACCCCAATGAGCAGTTCTTC
j_call: TRBJ1-5; d_call: -; v_call: TRBV5-5; clone_size: -; cdr3_aa: CASSTNSNQPQHF; cdr3_nt: TGTGCCAGCAGCACGAATAGCAATCAGCCCCAGCATTTT
j_call: TRBJ2-2; d_call: -; v_call: TRBV6-6; clone_size: -; cdr3_aa: CASRQDRITGELFF; cdr3_nt: TGTGCCAGCAGACAAGACAGAATCACCGGGGAGCTGTTTTTT
j_call: TRBJ1-1; d_call: -; v_call: TRBV7-2; clone_size: -; cdr3_aa: CASSSEAGPNTEAFF; cdr3_nt: TGTGCCAGCAGCTCGGAAGCGGGACCGAACACTGAAGCTTTCTTT
j_call: TRBJ1-1; d_call: -; v_call: TRBV30; clone_size: -; cdr3_aa: CAWRGSRNTEAFF; cdr3_nt: TGTGCCTGGAGGGGATCAAGGAACACTGAAGCTTTCTTT
j_call: TRBJ1-6; d_call: -; v_call: TRBV7-2; clone_size: -; cdr3_aa: CASSTRATYNSPLHF; cdr3_nt: TGTGCCAGCAGCACCAGGGCAACCTATAATTCACCCCTCCACTTT
j_call: TRBJ2-3; d_call: -; v_call: TRBV29-1; clone_size: -; cdr3_aa: CSTGSPLSTDTQYF; cdr3_nt: TGCAGCACTGGGTCCCCACTTAGCACAGATACGCAGTATTTT
j_call: TRBJ1-2; d_call: TRBD1; v_call: TRBV19; clone_size: -; cdr3_aa: CASTPGTGVWYGYTF; cdr3_nt: TGTGCCAGTACCCCCGGGACAGGGGTTTGGTATGGCTACACCTTC
j_call: TRBJ2-1; d_call: TRBD2; v_call: TRBV7-3; clone_size: -; cdr3_aa: CASSLGTSGGGDEQFF; cdr3_nt: TGTGCCAGCAGCTTAGGGACTAGCGGGGGCGGCGATGAGCAGTTCTTC
j_call: TRBJ2-7; d_call: TRBD1; v_call: TRBV2; clone_size: -; cdr3_aa: CASSEPRDRSSYEQYF; cdr3_nt: TGTGCCAGCAGTGAACCTCGGGACAGAAGCTCCTACGAGCAGTACTTC
j_call: TRBJ1-1; d_call: -; v_call: TRBV7-2; clone_size: -; cdr3_aa: CASSLQRGSTEAFF; cdr3_nt: TGTGCCAGCAGCTTACAAAGGGGAAGCACTGAAGCTTTCTTT
j_call: TRBJ1-1; d_call: -; v_call: TRBV6-1; clone_size: many; cdr3_aa: CASSDGASTEAFF; cdr3_nt: TGTGCCAGCAGTGACGGGGCTTCCACTGAAGCTTTCTTT
j_call: TRBJ2-3; d_call: -; v_call: TRBV11-3; clone_size: -; cdr3_aa: CASSLRADSSTDTQYF; cdr3_nt: TGTGCCAGCAGCTTAAGGGCAGACTCTAGCACAGATACGCAGTATTTT
j_call: TRBJ1-2; d_call: TRBD1; v_call: TRBV5-4; clone_size: -; cdr3_aa: CASSLGDRVHGYTF; cdr3_nt: TGTGCCAGCAGCTTGGGGGACAGGGTGCATGGCTACACCTTC
j_call: TRBJ1-3; d_call: -; v_call: TRBV7-8; clone_size: -; cdr3_aa: CASSPFGVTGNTIYF; cdr3_nt: TGTGCCAGCAGCCCGTTCGGGGTGACTGGAAACACCATATATTTT
j_call: TRBJ1-1; d_call: -; v_call: TRBV7-2; clone_size: -; cdr3_aa: CASSYFTSAFMNTEAFF; cdr3_nt: TGTGCCAGCAGCTATTTTACCTCGGCGTTTATGAACACTGAAGCTTTCTTT
j_call: TRBJ2-7; d_call: TRBD1; v_call: TRBV27; clone_size: -; cdr3_aa: CASSLQRSQGAGTYEQYF; cdr3_nt: TGTGCCAGCAGTCTCCAACGGTCTCAGGGGGCAGGGACCTACGAGCAGTACTTC
j_call: TRBJ1-4; d_call: TRBD1; v_call: TRBV5-1; clone_size: -; cdr3_aa: CASSQTSGTGGGKLFF; cdr3_nt: TGCGCCAGCAGCCAGACATCAGGGACAGGGGGCGGAAAACTGTTTTTT
j_call: TRBJ1-5; d_call: -; v_call: TRBV27; clone_size: -; cdr3_aa: CASSLVSNQPQHF; cdr3_nt: TGTGCCAGCAGTTTGGTTAGCAATCAGCCCCAGCATTTT
j_call: TRBJ2-2; d_call: TRBD1; v_call: TRBV4-1; clone_size: -; cdr3_aa: CASSLRLGTDNTGELFF; cdr3_nt: TGCGCCAGCAGCCTCCGATTAGGGACAGACAACACCGGGGAGCTGTTTTTT
j_call: TRBJ2-1; d_call: -; v_call: TRBV29-1; clone_size: -; cdr3_aa: CSAAGSGFNEQFF; cdr3_nt: TGCAGCGCCGCAGGGTCAGGGTTCAATGAGCAGTTCTTC
j_call: TRBJ1-4; d_call: -; v_call: TRBV6-6; clone_size: -; cdr3_aa: CASSNTRNEKLFF; cdr3_nt: TGTGCCAGCAGTAACACAAGAAATGAAAAACTGTTTTTT
j_call: TRBJ2-1; d_call: -; v_call: TRBV10-3; clone_size: once; cdr3_aa: CAAPGRLYNEQFF; cdr3_nt: TGTGCCGCTCCCGGGCGCCTCTACAATGAGCAGTTCTTC
j_call: TRBJ2-3; d_call: TRBD2; v_call: TRBV30; clone_size: -; cdr3_aa: CAWSAEREDTQYF; cdr3_nt: TGTGCCTGGAGTGCGGAGCGGGAAGATACGCAGTATTTT
j_call: TRBJ1-2; d_call: -; v_call: TRBV7-9; clone_size: -; cdr3_aa: CASSLITDSYGYTF; cdr3_nt: TGTGCCAGCAGCTTAATTACAGACAGCTATGGCTACACCTTC
j_call: TRBJ1-3; d_call: -; v_call: TRBV5-4; clone_size: -; cdr3_aa: CASSHGHSGNTIYF; cdr3_nt: TGTGCCAGCAGCCACGGCCACTCTGGAAACACCATATATTTT